Listed here are 5 T cell receptor beta chains from one sample, sequenced in a study of T cells in localized non-small cell lung cancer (dated by TCRdb to 2019 to 2021). To prepare the library, the immunoSEQ multiplex PCR assay was applied. Sourced from immuneACCESS, this table was stored by TCRdb with only in-frame sequences that have V and J called. A share of the clones is absent; for the studies checked, an unresolved V gene accounts for under half, and the remainder has no known explanation. The sample has roughly 25,000 clones on record, approximately 86% of them singletons. The ten largest clones add up to roughly 5% of the sample. Sequencing used peripheral blood, obtained before any cancer treatment. These receptors all stem from a male donor aged 60 or older with stage II squamous cell lung carcinoma.

The rearrangement links TRBV11-2 to TRBJ2-2; perhaps TRBD1 as D (6 bases). Germline CDR1 SGHAT, CDR2 FQNNGV. The CDR3 loop spans 16 amino acids. Trimming took 5 bases from V and 1 from J, leaving 14 bases between them. The CDR3 bases are TGTGCCAGCAGCCAAGGGACACTCGGGAACACCGGGGAGCTGTTTTTT. Translated: CASSQGTLGNTGELFF.

The rearrangement joins TRBV5-6 to TRBJ2-7; TRBD1 might be the D (6 bases). Germline-derived CDR1 and CDR2 are SGHDT and YYEEEE. There are 14 residues in the CDR3. The V gene lost 1 base and the J gene lost 0 bases, with 8 bases spanning the gap. CDR3 sequence (DNA): TGTGCCAGCAGCTTGCCAGGGGCCTCCTACGAGCAGTACTTC. The encoded protein is CASSLPGASYEQYF.

V is TRBV5-8 and J is TRBJ2-7; 9 nucleotides line up with TRBD1. Unmatched junction bases numbered 7, after V lost 4 bases and J lost 2 bases. This CDR3 has 15 amino acids. Germline V gene lookup returns CDR1 SGHTS and CDR2 YDEGEE. CDR3 amino acids: CASSLGTGWTYEQYF. The CDR3 region has the DNA TGTGCCAGCAGCCTAGGGACAGGGTGGACCTACGAGCAGTACTTC. The whole variable domain, remainder taken from reference TRBV5-8 and TRBJ2-7, is EAGVTQSPTHLIKTRGQQATLRCSPISGHTSVYWYQQALGLGLQFLLWYDEGEERNRGNFPPRFSGRQFPNYSSELNVNALELEDSALYLCASSLGTGWTYEQYFGPGTRLTVT.

The J gene is TRBJ2-2, the V gene TRBV30; a possible D gene is TRBD1 (5 bases). Germline CDR1 is GTSNPN and CDR2 is SVGIG (reference sequence). V lost 2 bases and J lost 6, with 22 bases in between. CDR3 size: 17 residues. The CDR3 coding sequence is TGTGCCTGGAGTCCGATAGGGGCCCAGTTGAATGCCGGGGAGCTGTTTTTT. Its translation: CAWSPIGAQLNAGELFF.

J is TRBJ2-7 and V is TRBV5-1, with 15 bases identical to TRBD2. CDR3 length equals 17 residues. CDR1 is SGHRS and CDR2 is YFSETQ in the germline V gene. V shed 4 bases and J 0 bases; nucleotides not matched to a gene: 5. The CDR3 nucleotides are TGCGCCAGCAGCCCCGGGACTAGCGGGGGGACCTCCTACGAGCAGTACTTC. Its translation is CASSPGTSGGTSYEQYF.